One and the same sample provided the 25 T cell receptor beta chains below, sequenced in a study of blood T cell repertoires in COVID-19. The method was immunoSEQ multiplex PCR; TCRdb's version includes in-frame clones alone and lacks a portion of them. The data contain 130,000 or so clones, around 85% of them seen just once; the ten biggest clones take up around 4.5%. The specimen sequenced was peripheral blood. The receptor set was obtained from a human donor in a cohort sampled during active COVID-19.

The rearrangement uses TRBV29-1 and TRBJ1-3; no definite D call. V lost 5 bases and J 0 bases, leaving 11 bases between the germline ends. Germline V lookup: CDR1 SQVTM, CDR2 ANQGSEA. The CDR3 has 14 amino acids. The CDR3 region is CSVRQPGSGNTIYF. CDR3 nucleotide sequence: TGCAGCGTTAGACAACCAGGCTCTGGAAACACCATATATTTT.

The count of this clone is one. The chain recombines TRBV24-1 with TRBJ2-3; D gene uncertain. Per the germline V gene, CDR1 is KGHDR and CDR2 is SFDVKD. The length of the CDR3 is 15 residues. Deletions cut 5 bases from V and 3 bases from J, with 14 bases between. The DNA for the CDR3 is TGTGCCACCAGTGGAGTAGCCTCCCCAACAGATACGCAGTATTTT. Amino acid sequence: CATSGVASPTDTQYF.

The CDR3 DNA sequence: TGTGCCAGCAGTGCGGGAGGTGGGGGGCAAGGAAACACCATATATTTT. Translated: CASSAGGGGQGNTIYF. The V gene is TRBV25-1, the J gene TRBJ1-3; a possible D gene is TRBD1 (6 bases). CDR1 is MGHDK and CDR2 is SYGVNS in the germline V gene. Trimming pared 4 bases from V and 4 bases from J, leaving 17 bases between. The CDR3 covers 16 residues.

CDR3 amino acids: CASSFSGLTSPYEQYV. The CDR3 nucleotides are TGTGCCAGCAGTTTCTCCGGTTTGACTAGCCCCTACGAGCAGTACGTC. This chain joins TRBV27 and TRBJ2-7; 7 bases line up with TRBD2. V dropped 3 bases and J dropped 2; count of bases not matched to a gene: 10. The CDR3 has 16 amino acids. Germline V lookup: CDR1 MNHEY, CDR2 SMNVEV (reference sequence).

The chain links TRBV14 to TRBJ2-7; 8 nucleotides line up with TRBD1. The V gene end was trimmed by 5 bases and the J gene end by 3 bases; junction bases not matched to a gene: 6. From germline, CDR1 is SGHDN and CDR2 FVKESK. The CDR3 loop spans 14 amino acids. Here the CDR3 DNA reads TGTGCCAGCAGCTCATACAGGGGGAACTACGAGCAGTACTTC. Translation: CASSSYRGNYEQYF.

This sequence joins TRBV19 and TRBJ2-3; a possible D gene is TRBD1 (6 bases). Germline CDR1 reads LNHDA; CDR2 reads SQIVND (reference sequence). Trimming cost V 5 bases and J 0 bases, with 9 bases left between them. The CDR3 totals 14 residues. CDR3 bases: TGTGCCAGTAGTGCAGGGGATAGCACAGATACGCAGTATTTT. Protein sequence: CASSAGDSTDTQYF. The full variable domain, rest sourced from reference TRBV19 and TRBJ2-3, is DGGITQSPKYLFRKEGQNVTLSCEQNLNHDAMYWYRQDPGQGLRLIYYSQIVNDFQKGDIAEGYSVSREKKESFPLTVTSAQKNPTAFYLCASSAGDSTDTQYFGPGTRLTVL.

The count of this clone is one. This CDR3 reads CASSHRQGGQPQHF. DNA for the CDR3: TGTGCCAGTAGCCATAGACAGGGAGGACAGCCCCAGCATTTT. The V gene is TRBV19, the J gene TRBJ1-5; TRBD1 matches at 7 bases. Germline V gives CDR1 LNHDA, CDR2 SQIVND (reference sequence). Unmatched junction bases numbered 9, after V lost 6 bases and J lost 7 bases. This CDR3 is 14 amino acids long.

This chain links TRBV6-4 with TRBJ2-3, with 8 positions matching TRBD1. This CDR3 is 14 amino acids long. The J segment lost 1 base and the V segment lost 3 bases, leaving 0 bases of the junction unmatched. Germline V CDR1 and CDR2: MRHNA, SNTAGT. In nucleotides, the CDR3 is TGTGCCAGCAGTGAGACAGGGGGCACAGATACGCAGTATTTT. This encodes CASSETGGTDTQYF.

This clone was seen many times. The chain combines TRBV5-6 with TRBJ2-7; TRBD1 aligns across 7 bases. Trimming at V came to 4 bases and at J to 0 bases, leaving 7 bases not matched to a gene. This CDR3 contains 15 residues. The germline V gene encodes CDR1 SGHDT and CDR2 YYEEEE. The CDR3 DNA reads TGTGCCAGCAGCAAGGGACAGATACTCTCCTACGAGCAGTACTTC. It specifies CASSKGQILSYEQYF.

The chain has TRBV19 and TRBJ2-3; 8 bases fit TRBD2. Germline V gives CDR1 LNHDA, CDR2 SQIVND (reference sequence). CDR3 size: 15 residues. Germline trimming cut 4 bases from V and 2 bases from J; bases unmatched to any gene: 5. CDR3 coding DNA: TGTGCCAGTAGTACGTCGGGGGGGCCCACAGATACGCAGTATTTT. Amino acids: CASSTSGGPTDTQYF.

The rearrangement joins TRBV9 to TRBJ1-1, with 9 nucleotides matching TRBD1. The V segment lost 5 bases and the J segment 4 bases; nucleotides outside the gene matches: 3. CDR1 is SGDLS and CDR2 is YYNGEE in the germline V gene. The CDR3 is 13 amino acids. The CDR3 DNA reads as TGTGCCAGCAGTGCGACAGGGGGCACTGAAGCTTTCTTT. The encoded protein is CASSATGGTEAFF.

The chain links TRBV19 to TRBJ2-5; a weak D match, TRBD1 (5 bases). The V and J ends lost 3 bases and 4 bases respectively, with 15 bases between them. The germline V gene encodes CDR1 LNHDA and CDR2 SQIVND (reference sequence). The CDR3 runs 15 residues. The CDR3 reads CASSMVRVQGETQYF. The DNA of the CDR3 is TGTGCCAGTAGTATGGTCAGGGTTCAAGGAGAGACCCAGTACTTC.

This rearrangement joins TRBV15 to TRBJ1-4; no clear D. Trimming removed 5 bases at V and 7 bases at J, with 26 bases between. The germline gives CDR1 LNHNV, CDR2 YYDKDF (reference sequence). The CDR3 covers 18 residues. This CDR3 is CATSGSGGSRGPREKLFF. Written as DNA, the CDR3 is TGTGCCACCAGCGGGAGCGGTGGCAGCCGGGGTCCGCGTGAAAAACTGTTTTTT.

The chain uses TRBV24-1 and TRBJ1-6; no reliable D call. The CDR3 has 10 residues. V lost 9 bases, J lost 14 bases, and 10 bases lay in between. The germline V gene encodes CDR1 KGHDR and CDR2 SFDVKD. The CDR3 reads CATEPPALHF. Written as DNA, the CDR3 is TGTGCCACCGAACCTCCAGCCCTCCACTTT.

V and J are TRBV4-3 and TRBJ2-1; TRBD2 matches 9 bases. From germline, CDR1 is LGHNA and CDR2 YSLEER. V lost 1 base, J lost 7 bases, and 5 bases stayed unmatched. The CDR3 totals 15 residues. The CDR3 region has the DNA TGCGCCAGCAGCCAAGGCACGGCGGGAGGGAATGAGCAGTTCTTC. Residues: CASSQGTAGGNEQFF.

This sequence joins TRBV20-1 and TRBJ1-1, with 8 bases aligning to TRBD1. The CDR3 runs to 16 residues. The J segment lost 0 bases and the V segment lost 3 bases, leaving 9 bases of the junction unmatched. Germline V lookup: CDR1 DFQATT, CDR2 SNEGSKA (reference sequence). CDR3 protein: CSASLYQGAVNTEAFF. DNA of the CDR3: TGCAGTGCTAGTTTATACCAGGGGGCGGTGAACACTGAAGCTTTCTTT.

CDR3 sequence (DNA): TGTGCCAGCAGCCAAGTGGTCGCGGGATCTTCTGAAGCTTTCTTT. Amino acids: CASSQVVAGSSEAFF. The genes are TRBV3-1 (or the pseudogene TRBV3-2) and TRBJ1-1; D gene ambiguous. Per germline, CDR1 LGHDT and CDR2 YNNKEL (reference sequence). Trimming took 1 base from V and 6 from J, leaving 15 bases between them. The CDR3 has 15 amino acids.

The CDR3 region is CASSYAGETQYF. DNA for the CDR3: TGTGCCAGCAGTTACGCGGGAGAGACCCAGTACTTC. V is TRBV6-2 or TRBV6-3 and J is TRBJ2-5; D might be TRBD2 (5 bases). The CDR3 has 12 residues. Trimming cost V 2 bases and J 4 bases, with 5 bases left between them. Germline V gene sequence: CDR1 MNHEY, CDR2 SVGEGT.

This chain joins TRBV24-1 and TRBJ2-1; D unclear. Germline-derived CDR1 and CDR2 are KGHDR and SFDVKD. The V and J ends lost 3 bases and 10 bases respectively, with 12 bases between them. This CDR3 is built from 13 residues. The CDR3 DNA sequence: TGTGCCACCAGTGATAACGGGTACCCCGAGCAGTTCTTC. The encoded protein is CATSDNGYPEQFF.

There are a few counts of this clone. The chain couples TRBV30 to TRBJ1-6; 7 nucleotides agree with TRBD1. Germline trimming cut 7 bases from V and 6 bases from J; bases unmatched to any gene: 6. The CDR3 length is 13 residues. Germline CDR1 GTSNPN, CDR2 SVGIG (reference sequence). In nucleotides, the CDR3 is TGTGCCTCCTCGGGACAGTTTAATTCACCCCTCCACTTT. It specifies CASSGQFNSPLHF. The full variable domain, rest sourced from reference TRBV30 and TRBJ1-6, is SQTIHQWPATLVQPVGSPLSLECTVEGTSNPNLYWYRQAAGRGLQLLFYSVGIGQISSEVPQNLSASRPQDRQFILSSKKLLLSDSGFYLCASSGQFNSPLHFGNGTRLTVT.

The chain carries TRBV6-2 or TRBV6-3 and TRBJ1-5; the D gene is possibly TRBD1 (5 bases). Trimming cost V 5 bases and J 4 bases, with 15 bases left between them. Germline loops: CDR1 MNHEY, CDR2 SVGEGT. The CDR3 extends over 15 amino acids. CDR3 amino acids: CASSQGAVGNQPQHF. Written as DNA, the CDR3 is TGTGCCAGCAGTCAAGGGGCCGTAGGGAATCAGCCCCAGCATTTT.

V and J are TRBV19 and TRBJ1-1; tentatively, D is TRBD1 (5 bases). The CDR3 is made up of 14 amino acids. CDR1 and CDR2 from the germline V gene are LNHDA and SQIVND (reference sequence). V shed 1 base and J shed 8 bases, with 14 bases lying between them. The CDR3 DNA sequence: TGTGCCAGTAGTATAGGATTGACGGGGGGGGAAGCTTTCTTT. This gives the protein CASSIGLTGGEAFF.

This chain joins TRBV5-1 and TRBJ2-1; 7 bases fit TRBD1. The CDR3 consists of 12 residues. With V trimmed by 4 bases and J by 15 bases, 10 bases remained unmatched. CDR1 is SGHRS and CDR2 is YFSETQ in the germline V gene. The CDR3 reads CASSRTGVGWFF. CDR3 nucleotides: TGCGCCAGCAGCCGTACAGGGGTAGGGTGGTTCTTC.

The chain links TRBV4-3 to TRBJ2-3; D is perhaps TRBD1 (5 bases). Germline V gene sequence: CDR1 LGHNA, CDR2 YSLEER. The length of the CDR3 is 14 residues. The V end lost 2 bases, the J end lost 3 bases, and 9 bases lay between the germline ends. The CDR3 nucleotides are TGCGCCAGCAGCCAACAGGCAGGGACAGATACGCAGTATTTT. Translation: CASSQQAGTDTQYF.

The chain has TRBV6-1 and TRBJ2-7, with D possibly TRBD1 on 6 matching bases. Germline loops: CDR1 MNHNS, CDR2 SASEGT. The CDR3 covers 13 residues. The V and J ends lost 3 bases and 9 bases respectively, with 15 bases between them. Written as DNA, the CDR3 is TGTGCCAGCAGTGATCAGGGGTACCGGGGGCAGTACGTC. Protein: CASSDQGYRGQYV.